The clone carrying this TCR beta chain was detected only once. This entry is derived from a study of blood T cell repertoires in COVID-19. Overall study context: Spain, Italy and the United States supplied samples that represented acute and convalescent COVID-19. In each case, the material was cDNA or gDNA derived from T cells, B-cell-depleted T cells, or PBMCs.

In the authors' methods: Amplifying reference gene primers gave estimates of nucleated cell counts. Generated by immunoSEQ multiplex PCR, the TCRdb table keeps only in-frame clones and is missing some. From that table come the V and J calls and clone size; the DNA was used to work out D and trimming. The table shows 100,000 to 150,000 clones, with over 80% occurring only once. CDR1 is SGHNT, CDR2 YYREEE, per germline (reference sequence). The CDR3 sequence is 15 residues long. The V gene end was trimmed by 4 bases and the J gene end by 3 bases; junction bases not matched to a gene: 6. The sequence derives from a man between 60 and 75 years old with acute or convalescent COVID-19. Source material: peripheral blood. This chain joins TRBV5-4 and TRBJ1-1; 10 bases align to TRBD1. CDR3: CASSRGTGVYTEAFF. The CDR3 nucleotides read TGTGCCAGCAGCCGAGGGACAGGGGTGTACACTGAAGCTTTCTTT.